This TCR beta chain was observed in a study of blood T cell repertoires in COVID-19. Study at large: COVID-19 samples collected from the United States, Italy and Spain covered acute and convalescent phases. Sources were T cells, B-cell-depleted T cells, or PBMCs; the material itself was cDNA or gDNA.

In the original processing: Reference gene primer amplification gave nucleated cell count estimates. Profiling relied on immunoSEQ multiplex PCR, and the TCRdb table lists in-frame clones only, not all of them. V and J calls and clone size come straight from that table; D and trimming were deduced from the DNA. The sample gives 40,000 to 50,000 clones, about 82% of which show up once; approximately 59% is in the top ten. Germline CDR1 and CDR2: MNHNS and SASEGT. The CDR3 contains 15 residues. Trimming took off 0 bases at V and 6 bases at J, with 9 bases between the two ends. V usage is TRBV6-1 and J usage is TRBJ1-6; D perhaps matches TRBD1 (6 bases). The clonotype was recovered from a man between 70 and 80 years old with acute or convalescent COVID-19. Source material: peripheral blood. The CDR3 is CASSEALGGNSPLHF. The CDR3 bases are TGTGCCAGCAGTGAAGCGCTAGGGGGTAATTCACCCCTCCACTTT.